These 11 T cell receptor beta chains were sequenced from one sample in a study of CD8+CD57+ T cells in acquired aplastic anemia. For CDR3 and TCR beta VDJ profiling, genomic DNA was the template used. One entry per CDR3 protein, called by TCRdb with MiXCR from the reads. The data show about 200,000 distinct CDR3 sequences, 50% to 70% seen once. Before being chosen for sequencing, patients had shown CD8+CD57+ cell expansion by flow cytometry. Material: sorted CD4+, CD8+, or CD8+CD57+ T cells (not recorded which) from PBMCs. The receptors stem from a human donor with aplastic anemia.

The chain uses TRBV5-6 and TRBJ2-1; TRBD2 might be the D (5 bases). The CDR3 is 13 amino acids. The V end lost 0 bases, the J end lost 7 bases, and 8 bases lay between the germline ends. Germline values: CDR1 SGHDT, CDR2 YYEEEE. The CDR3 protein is CASSLASGNEQFF. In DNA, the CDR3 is TGTGCCAGCAGCTTGGCCTCGGGGAATGAGCAGTTCTTC.

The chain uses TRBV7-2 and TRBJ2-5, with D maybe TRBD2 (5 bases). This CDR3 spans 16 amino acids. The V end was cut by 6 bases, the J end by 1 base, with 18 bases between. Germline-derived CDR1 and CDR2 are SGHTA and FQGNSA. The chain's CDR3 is CASRPRGSSVQETQYF. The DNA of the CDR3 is TGTGCCAGCAGACCCCGAGGGAGCAGCGTCCAAGAGACCCAGTACTTC.

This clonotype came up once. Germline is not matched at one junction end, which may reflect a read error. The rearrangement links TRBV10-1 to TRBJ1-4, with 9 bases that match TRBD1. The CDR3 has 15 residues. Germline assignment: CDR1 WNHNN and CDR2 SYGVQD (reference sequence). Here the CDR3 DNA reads TGCGCCAGCACCCCTCCGGGACAGGGAAATGGAAAACTGTTTTTT. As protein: CASTPPGQGNGKLFF.

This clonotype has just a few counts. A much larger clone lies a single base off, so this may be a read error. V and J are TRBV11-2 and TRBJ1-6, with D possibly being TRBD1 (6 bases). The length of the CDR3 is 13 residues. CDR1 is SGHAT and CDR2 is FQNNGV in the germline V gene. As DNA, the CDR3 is TGTGCCTGCAGCTTAGACGGTAGGGGACAACAGGACTTT. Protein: CACSLDGRGQQDF.

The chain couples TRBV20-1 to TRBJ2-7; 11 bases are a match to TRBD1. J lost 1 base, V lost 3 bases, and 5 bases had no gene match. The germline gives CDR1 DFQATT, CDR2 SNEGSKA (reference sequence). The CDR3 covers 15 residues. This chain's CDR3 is CSARSGQGASYEQYF. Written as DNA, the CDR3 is TGCAGTGCTAGGTCCGGACAGGGGGCTTCCTACGAGCAGTACTTC.

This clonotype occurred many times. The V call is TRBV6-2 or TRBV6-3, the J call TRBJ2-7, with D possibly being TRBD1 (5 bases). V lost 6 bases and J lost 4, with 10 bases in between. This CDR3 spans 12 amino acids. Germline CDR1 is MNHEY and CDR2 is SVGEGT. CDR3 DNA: TGTGCCAGCAGCTCAGGGCTATACGAGCAGTACTTC. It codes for CASSSGLYEQYF.

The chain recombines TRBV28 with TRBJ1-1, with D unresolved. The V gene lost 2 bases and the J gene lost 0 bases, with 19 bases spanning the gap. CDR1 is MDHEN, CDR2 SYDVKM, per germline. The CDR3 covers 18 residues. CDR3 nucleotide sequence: TGTGCCAGCAGTTTACCATTCACAGATCATTCTATGAACACTGAAGCTTTCTTT. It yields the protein CASSLPFTDHSMNTEAFF.

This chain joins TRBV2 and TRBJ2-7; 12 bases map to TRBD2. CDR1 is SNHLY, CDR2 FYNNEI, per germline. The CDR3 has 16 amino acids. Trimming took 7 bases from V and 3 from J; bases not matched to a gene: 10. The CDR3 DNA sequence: TGTGCCAGCACCCTGACTAGCGGGGGAGGGCGCTACGAGCAGTACTTC. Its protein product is CASTLTSGGGRYEQYF.

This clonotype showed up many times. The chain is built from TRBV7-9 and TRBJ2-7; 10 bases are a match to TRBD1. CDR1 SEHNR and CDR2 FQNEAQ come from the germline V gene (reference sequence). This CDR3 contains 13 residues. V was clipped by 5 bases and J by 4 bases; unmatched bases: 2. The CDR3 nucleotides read TGTGCCAGCAGCGGGGACAGGGGATACGAGCAGTACTTC. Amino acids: CASSGDRGYEQYF.

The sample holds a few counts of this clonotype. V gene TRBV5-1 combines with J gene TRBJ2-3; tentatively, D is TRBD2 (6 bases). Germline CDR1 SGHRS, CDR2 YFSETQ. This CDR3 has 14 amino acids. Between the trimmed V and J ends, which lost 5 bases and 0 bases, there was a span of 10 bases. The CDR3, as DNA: TGCGCCAGCAGGGCGGGGCTAAGCACAGATACGCAGTATTTT. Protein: CASRAGLSTDTQYF.

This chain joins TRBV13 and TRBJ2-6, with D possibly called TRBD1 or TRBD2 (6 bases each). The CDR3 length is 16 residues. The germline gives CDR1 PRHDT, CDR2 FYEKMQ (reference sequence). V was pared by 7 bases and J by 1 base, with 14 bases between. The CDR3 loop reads CASTLRGVSGANVLTF. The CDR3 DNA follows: TGTGCCAGCACCTTGAGGGGGGTGTCTGGGGCCAACGTCCTGACTTTC.